These 22 T cell receptor beta chains originate from one sample sequenced in a study of CD8+CD57+ T cells in acquired aplastic anemia. The use of genomic DNA as template underpinned the TCR beta VDJ and CDR3 profiling. TCRdb reprocessed the reads via MiXCR and lists one record per CDR3 protein. This sample has some 200,000 distinct CDR3 sequences; about half occur once, and the top ten carry roughly 21%. All patients picked for sequencing had shown, by flow cytometry, an expansion of CD8+CD57+ cells. Sample: sorted CD4+, CD8+, or CD8+CD57+ T cells (not recorded which) from PBMCs. These receptors were taken from a human donor with aplastic anemia.

This clonotype turned up a few times. The chain employs TRBV24-1 and TRBJ2-5; D gene ambiguous. The CDR3 consists of 13 residues. Looked up from germline, CDR1 is KGHDR and CDR2 is SFDVKD. Trimming cost V 9 bases and J 1 base, with 11 bases left between them. In nucleotides, the CDR3 is TGTGCCACCTCTCGGACCTTCCAAGAGACCCAGTACTTC. Encoded protein: CATSRTFQETQYF.

The table lists this clonotype with many counts. V usage is TRBV5-4 and J usage is TRBJ1-5; a weak D match, TRBD1 (6 bases). CDR3 length: 16 amino acids. Per the germline V gene, CDR1 is SGHNT and CDR2 is YYREEE (reference sequence). Trimming removed 2 bases from V and 1 base from J, with 13 bases in between. In DNA form, the CDR3 reads TGTGCCAGCAGCTTAGGGGGTGCCGTGAGCAATCAGCCCCAGCATTTT. Translation gives CASSLGGAVSNQPQHF.

About this clonotype itself: This may come from a read error, since a much larger clone is one base off. This rearrangement joins TRBV7-2 to TRBJ1-4, with 11 bases that match TRBD1. From germline, CDR1 is SGHTA and CDR2 FQGNSA. The CDR3 consists of 13 residues. The CDR3 protein is CASSRDRGEKLSF. Written as DNA, the CDR3 is TGTGCCAGCAGTCGGGACAGGGGGGAAAAACTGTCTTTT.

The J gene is TRBJ1-6, the V gene TRBV20-1, with 11 bases that match TRBD1. The J segment lost 9 bases and the V segment lost 6 bases, leaving 4 bases of the junction unmatched. The CDR3 spans 13 residues. Germline V gene sequence: CDR1 DFQATT, CDR2 SNEGSKA (reference sequence). The CDR3 DNA reads TGCAGTGCGGGGGGACAGGGGGGTTCACCCCTCCACTTT. Amino acid sequence: CSAGGQGGSPLHF.

This clonotype was observed at least ten times. The CDR3 here is CASSLTSGWEQFF. The CDR3 DNA sequence: TGTGCCAGCAGCCTGACTAGTGGTTGGGAGCAGTTCTTC. The chain recombines TRBV5-8 with TRBJ2-1; TRBD2 might be the D (6 bases). Germline V gives CDR1 SGHTS, CDR2 YDEGEE. V gave up 4 bases and J gave up 10 bases, with 15 bases separating them. The CDR3 is made up of 13 amino acids.

There are many counts of this clonotype. V and J are TRBV20-1 and TRBJ1-2, with D perhaps matching TRBD1 (6 bases). The length of the CDR3 is 11 residues. The germline gives CDR1 DFQATT, CDR2 SNEGSKA (reference sequence). Trimming left V 7 bases short and J 4 bases short, with 10 bases between. CDR3 residues: CSVSQGYGYTF. The DNA of the CDR3 is TGCAGTGTATCACAGGGCTATGGCTACACCTTC.

Notes on this clonotype: A read error is possible here, since a much larger clone lies one base away. The gene calls are TRBV6-2 or TRBV6-3 and TRBJ2-5; D unclear. Germline V gene lookup returns CDR1 MNHEY and CDR2 SVGEGT. This CDR3 is built from 13 residues. The CDR3 bases are TGTGCCAGCCGCTCAACCAGTCAAGAGGCCCAGTACTTC. Its translation is CASRSTSQEAQYF.

In this sample, this clonotype turned up once. CDR3 sequence reads: CASSFLSGLYNEQFF. CDR3 sequence (DNA): TGTGCCAGCAGCTTCCTTTCAGGGTTGTACAATGAGCAGTTCTTC. V gene TRBV7-6 combines with J gene TRBJ2-1; TRBD1 is a possible D gene (5 bases). CDR1 is SGHVS, CDR2 FNYEAQ, per germline. Deletions cut 3 bases from V and 4 bases from J, with 13 bases between. The CDR3 loop spans 15 amino acids.

The chain joins TRBV15 to TRBJ1-6; D gene ambiguous. Trimming removed 0 bases at V and 9 bases at J, with 9 bases between. The CDR3 consists of 14 residues. Germline V gene data show CDR1 as LNHNV and CDR2 as YYDKDF (reference sequence). Here the CDR3 reads CATSRDSGISPLHF. Written as DNA, the CDR3 is TGTGCCACCAGCAGAGATAGTGGAATTTCACCCCTCCACTTT.

With regard to this clonotype: This may be a read error, as it is one base from a much larger clone. The J gene is TRBJ2-3, the V gene TRBV20-1, with 8 bases aligning to TRBD1. There are 13 residues in the CDR3. Germline V gene lookup returns CDR1 DFQATT and CDR2 SNEGSKA (reference sequence). This chain's CDR3 is CGARVTGGDTQYF. The CDR3 DNA follows: TGCGGTGCTAGAGTCACAGGGGGGGATACGCAGTATTTT.

This clonotype was recorded a few times. The V and J genes are TRBV6-5 and TRBJ2-3; the D gene is possibly TRBD2 (7 bases). The germline V gene has CDR1 MNHEY and CDR2 SVGAGI. V lost 5 bases, J lost 1 base, and 28 bases lay in between. The CDR3 runs to 20 residues. CDR3 region: CASSLRPGEGGPLRTDTQYF. The CDR3 DNA sequence: TGTGCCAGCAGTCTCCGCCCTGGGGAGGGGGGCCCCCTCCGCACAGATACGCAGTATTTT.

In this sample, this clonotype turned up a few times. Here the CDR3 reads CANLGGFQPQHF. CDR3 DNA: TGTGCTAATCTTGGGGGTTTTCAGCCCCAGCATTTT. The chain employs TRBV12-1 and TRBJ1-5; whether TRBD1, the table's D call, matches the DNA was not checked. TRBV12-1 is termed a pseudogene. This CDR3 is 12 amino acids long.

This clonotype occurred many times. CDR3 region: CASSPRQGVSTEAFF. Written as DNA, the CDR3 is TGTGCCAGCAGCCCCCGACAGGGAGTGAGCACTGAAGCTTTCTTT. The V gene is TRBV9, the J gene TRBJ1-1; TRBD1 matches at 7 bases. V shed 4 bases, J shed 4 bases, and the junction held 10 bases outside the gene matches. The CDR3 runs to 15 residues. Germline V lookup: CDR1 SGDLS, CDR2 YYNGEE.

This clonotype was seen ten or more times. The chain uses TRBV14 and TRBJ2-5, with 9 nucleotides matching TRBD1. The CDR3 has 15 amino acids. V shed 4 bases and J 5 bases; nucleotides not matched to a gene: 8. The germline V gene encodes CDR1 SGHDN and CDR2 FVKESK. The DNA for the CDR3 is TGTGCCAGCAGCCGGACAGGGGCTCTCAGGGAGACCCAGTACTTC. This sequence encodes CASSRTGALRETQYF.

The V call is TRBV2, the J call TRBJ1-1; D uncertain. Germline-derived CDR1 and CDR2 are SNHLY and FYNNEI. Trimming stripped 10 bases from V and 5 bases from J, with 8 bases between. This CDR3 has 10 residues. This CDR3 reads CANGRTEAFF. The CDR3 bases are TGTGCCAACGGACGGACTGAAGCTTTCTTT. The full variable domain, in which reference TRBV2 and TRBJ1-1 provide the parts outside the CDR3, is EPEVTQTPSHQVTQMGQEVILRCVPISNHLYFYWYRQILGQKVEFLVSFYNNEISEKSEIFDDQFSVERPDGSNFTLKIRSTKLEDSAMYFCANGRTEAFFGQGTRLTVV.

The chain combines TRBV6-5 with TRBJ2-4; maybe TRBD1 (5 bases). CDR1 is MNHEY and CDR2 is SVGAGI in the germline V gene. The CDR3 sequence is 16 residues long. Trimming removed 5 bases from V and 0 bases from J, with 14 bases in between. The DNA of the CDR3 is TGTGCCAGCAGTGAATATTTTCAGGGAGCCAAAAACATTCAGTACTTC. As protein: CASSEYFQGAKNIQYF.

The V gene is TRBV7-6, the J gene TRBJ2-7, with 10 bases fitting TRBD1. The CDR3 contains 15 residues. In germline, CDR1 is SGHVS, CDR2 FNYEAQ. The V and J ends lost 0 bases and 6 bases, in that order; junction bases with no gene match: 5. The CDR3 DNA reads as TGTGCCAGCAGCTTAGCCGGGACAGGGGATAGCGAGCAGTACTTC. Its translation: CASSLAGTGDSEQYF.

The genes are TRBV20-1 and TRBJ1-5; perhaps TRBD1 as D (5 bases). V dropped 7 bases and J dropped 8 bases, with 21 bases sitting between them. The CDR3 is 14 residues long. Germline assignment: CDR1 DFQATT and CDR2 SNEGSKA (reference sequence). CDR3 sequence (DNA): TGCAGTGTGACTAGTCCACAGCCAGGGAAGCCCCAGCATTTT. Protein product: CSVTSPQPGKPQHF.

The count of this clonotype is one. The rearrangement uses TRBV12-3 or TRBV12-4 and TRBJ2-2; 8 bases are a match to TRBD1. The CDR3 length is 16 residues. After removal of 3 bases from V and 2 bases from J, the junction contained 5 bases not matched to a gene. CDR3 residues: CASSFQGASNTGELFF. The CDR3 DNA sequence: TGTGCCAGCAGTTTCCAGGGGGCCTCAAACACCGGGGAGCTGTTTTTT.

This clonotype showed up just a few times. This chain joins TRBV10-3 and TRBJ2-3, with a possible D match to TRBD2 (6 bases). Germline V gives CDR1 ENHRY, CDR2 SYGVKD. V gave up 0 bases and J gave up 4 bases, with 14 bases separating them. The CDR3 consists of 16 residues. The CDR3 spells CAISESRGEVSDTQYF. The CDR3 DNA reads as TGTGCCATCAGTGAGTCGCGGGGAGAGGTCTCAGATACGCAGTATTTT.

This clonotype was counted at least ten times. The chain uses TRBV4-1 and TRBJ2-3, with 8 bases fitting TRBD2. The CDR3 sequence is 14 residues long. The junction had 3 bases not matched to a gene; V was cut back by 2 bases and J by 5 bases. Germline-derived CDR1 and CDR2 are MGHRA and YSYEKL. The CDR3 nucleotides are TGCGCCAGCAGCCAACGGCGGGGGGAAGATACGCAGTATTTT. The encoded protein is CASSQRRGEDTQYF.

The chain is built from TRBV7-2 and TRBJ2-3, with TRBD2 as a possible D gene (7 bases). The CDR3 covers 15 residues. The V gene's germline CDR1 is SGHTA and CDR2 FQGNSA. V lost 6 bases and J 2 bases, leaving 15 bases between the germline ends. CDR3 residues: CASRAGGGPTDTQYF. Here the CDR3 DNA reads TGTGCCAGCAGGGCCGGCGGGGGCCCCACAGATACGCAGTATTTT.